This entry describes one T cell receptor (beta chain). The target antigen is unknown. The germline gives CDR1 GTSNPN, CDR2 SVGIG (reference sequence). Trimming stripped 8 bases from V and 4 bases from J, with 11 bases between. The CDR3 extends over 12 amino acids. These data come from a study of STAT5B mutations in CD4+ large granular lymphocyte leukemia. Looking at the study overall: Healthy donors showed HLA-associated enrichment of the CDR3 'QG' motif. The study, taken as a whole, reports: Compared with healthy controls (2/35), patient top clones favored TRBV06 (8/27). Data were not HLA-matched across samples.

Only in-frame clones appear in the TCRdb table, and some are missing; sequencing was by immunoSEQ multiplex PCR. The sample gives approximately 27,000 clones, 81% of which show up once; 0.33% is in the top ten. The source is a human donor in good health. V usage is TRBV30 and J usage is TRBJ2-2, with D perhaps TRBD2 (5 bases). The sequencing sample was made of CD4+ T cells from blood buffy coats. The CDR3 reads CAGITSTGELFF. CDR3 bases: TGTGCCGGGATTACTAGCACCGGGGAGCTGTTTTTT. The whole variable domain, remainder taken from reference TRBV30 and TRBJ2-2, is SQTIHQWPATLVQPVGSPLSLECTVEGTSNPNLYWYRQAAGRGLQLLFYSVGIGQISSEVPQNLSASRPQDRQFILSSKKLLLSDSGFYLCAGITSTGELFFGEGSRLTVL.